This TCR beta chain was captured by sequencing in a study of identical twins. Study outcomes and limitations: Models underestimated TCR alpha sharing (out-of-frame) in monozygotic twins.

At least ten counts were recorded for this clonotype. Antigen unknown. TCRdb fed the 5' RACE reads into MiXCR, producing one record per CDR3 protein. The sample shows 400,000 to 500,000 distinct CDR3 sequences, roughly 20% of them seen only once. This CDR3 spans 15 amino acids. Trimming cost V 4 bases and J 2 bases; bases outside gene matches: 4. CDR1 is KGHSH, CDR2 LQKENI, per germline. This clonotype was sampled from a man aged 50 or older in good health. The chain employs TRBV18 and TRBJ2-3, with TRBD2 identical over 9 bases. Sequences were obtained from naive T cells sorted from blood. This CDR3 reads CASSLAGALTDTQYF. The DNA of the CDR3 is TGTGCCAGCTCACTAGCGGGGGCCCTCACAGATACGCAGTATTTT.